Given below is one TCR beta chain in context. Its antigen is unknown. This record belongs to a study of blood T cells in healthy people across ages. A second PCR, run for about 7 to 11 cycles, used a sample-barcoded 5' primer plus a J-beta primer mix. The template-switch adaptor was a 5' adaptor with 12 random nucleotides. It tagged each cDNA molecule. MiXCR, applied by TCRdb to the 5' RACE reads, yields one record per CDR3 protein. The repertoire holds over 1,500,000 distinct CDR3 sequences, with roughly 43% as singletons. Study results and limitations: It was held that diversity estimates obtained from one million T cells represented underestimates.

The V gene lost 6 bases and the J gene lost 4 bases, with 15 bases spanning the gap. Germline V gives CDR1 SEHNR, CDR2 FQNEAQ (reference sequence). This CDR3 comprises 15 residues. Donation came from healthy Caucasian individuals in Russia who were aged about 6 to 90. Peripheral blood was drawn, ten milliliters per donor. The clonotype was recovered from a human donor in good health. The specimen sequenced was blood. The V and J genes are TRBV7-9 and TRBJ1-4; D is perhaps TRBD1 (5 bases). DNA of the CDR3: TGTGCCAGCAGTCCCAGGGTAGTGGATAATGAAAAACTGTTTTTT. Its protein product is CASSPRVVDNEKLFF. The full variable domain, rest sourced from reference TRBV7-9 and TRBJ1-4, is DTGVSQNPRHKITKRGQNVTFRCDPISEHNRLYWYRQTLGQGPEFLTYFQNEAQLEKSRLLSDRFSAERPKGSFSTLEIQRTEQGDSAMYLCASSPRVVDNEKLFFGSGTQLSVL.